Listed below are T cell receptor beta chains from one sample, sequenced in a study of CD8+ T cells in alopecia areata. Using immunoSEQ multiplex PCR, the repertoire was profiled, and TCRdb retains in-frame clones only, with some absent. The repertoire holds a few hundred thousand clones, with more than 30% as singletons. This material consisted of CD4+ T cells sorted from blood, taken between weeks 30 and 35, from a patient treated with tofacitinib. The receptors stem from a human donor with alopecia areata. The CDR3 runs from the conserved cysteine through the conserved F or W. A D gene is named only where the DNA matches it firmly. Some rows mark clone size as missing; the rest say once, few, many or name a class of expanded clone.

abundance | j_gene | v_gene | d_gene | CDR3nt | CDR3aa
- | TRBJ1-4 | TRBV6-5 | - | TGTGCCAGCAGTTCCGGGACAACTGGTGAAAAACTGTTTTTT | CASSSGTTGEKLFF
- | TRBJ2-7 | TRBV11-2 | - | TGTGCCAGCAGCCTAGCCGGGACTCGCTACGAGCAGTACTTC | CASSLAGTRYEQYF
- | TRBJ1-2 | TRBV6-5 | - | TGTGCCAGCAGTCCTATTGGCAGGACGGACTATGGCTACACCTTC | CASSPIGRTDYGYTF
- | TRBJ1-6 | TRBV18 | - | TGTGCCAGCTCACCACCGTGGGGGCGCGATAATTCACCCCTCCACTTT | CASSPPWGRDNSPLHF
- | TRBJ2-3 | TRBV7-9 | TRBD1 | TGTGCCAGCAGCTCCTCGGACAGGGGGCGATCAGATACGCAGTATTTT | CASSSSDRGRSDTQYF
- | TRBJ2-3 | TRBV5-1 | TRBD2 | TGCGCCAGCAGCTTGGAGCGGGAGACAGATACGCAGTATTTT | CASSLERETDTQYF
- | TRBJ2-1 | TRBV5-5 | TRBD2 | TGTGCCAGCAGCTTACGCACCGGGGGGAACAATGAGCAGTTCTTC | CASSLRTGGNNEQFF
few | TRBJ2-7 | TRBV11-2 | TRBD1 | TGTGCCAGCAGCTTAGATACAGGGGACTCCTACGAGCAGTACTTC | CASSLDTGDSYEQYF
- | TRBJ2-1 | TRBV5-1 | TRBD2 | TGCGCCAGCAAAATCGGAGCGGGGGGGCCGAGTGAGCAGTTCTTC | CASKIGAGGPSEQFF
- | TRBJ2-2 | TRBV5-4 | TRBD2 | TGTGCCAGCAGCCGGGGAGCGGGGGTGTCGAACACCGGGGAGCTGTTTTTT | CASSRGAGVSNTGELFF
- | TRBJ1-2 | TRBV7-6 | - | TGTGCCAGCAGCTTAGAAGGGTTCAGGGGCTACACCTTC | CASSLEGFRGYTF
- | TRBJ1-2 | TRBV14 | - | TGTGCCAGCAGCCAAGGGACCTTAGGAGACTATGGCTACACCTTC | CASSQGTLGDYGYTF
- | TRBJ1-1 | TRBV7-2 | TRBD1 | TGTGCCAGCAGCCTCGACAGGGGACCTAAGACATTT | CASSLDRGPKTF
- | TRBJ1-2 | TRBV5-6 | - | TGTGCCAGCAGCTTGTTGGCCGGGGAGGGTGGCTACACCTTC | CASSLLAGEGGYTF
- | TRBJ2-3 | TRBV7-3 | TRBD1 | TGTGCCAGCAGCTACGGGACAGGGGGCACAGATACGCAGTATTTT | CASSYGTGGTDTQYF
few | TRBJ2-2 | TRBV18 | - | TGTGCCAGCTCACCCGATCGGGCCACCGGGGAGCTGTTTTTT | CASSPDRATGELFF
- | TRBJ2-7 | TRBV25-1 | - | TGTGCCAGCAGTGAATCGAGGACTTCCGAGCAGTACTTC | CASSESRTSEQYF
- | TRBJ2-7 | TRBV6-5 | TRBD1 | TGTGCCAGCAGTCCGAGGACAGGGAACTCCTACGAGCAGTACTTC | CASSPRTGNSYEQYF
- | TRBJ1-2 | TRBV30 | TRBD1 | TGTGCCTGGAGTGTACAAAGGACAGGGATCTATGGCTACACCTTC | CAWSVQRTGIYGYTF
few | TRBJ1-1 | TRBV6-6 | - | TGTGCCAGCAGTTACTCGGGGGGCCGGATGAACACTGAAGCTTTCTTT | CASSYSGGRMNTEAFF
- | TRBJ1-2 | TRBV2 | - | TGTGCCAGCAGTCCCCAGGGGTTCTCTTATGGCTACACCTTC | CASSPQGFSYGYTF
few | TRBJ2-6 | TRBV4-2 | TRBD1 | TGTGCCAGCAGCCAAGGACAGGGAAGCTCTGGGGCCAACGTCCTGACTTTC | CASSQGQGSSGANVLTF
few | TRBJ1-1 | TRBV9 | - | TGTGCCAGCAGCCCGCGACCTTCACCGAACACTGAAGCTTTCTTT | CASSPRPSPNTEAFF
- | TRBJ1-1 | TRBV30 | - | TGTGCCTGGAGTGTTAGTTTTGAAGCTTTCTTT | CAWSVSFEAFF
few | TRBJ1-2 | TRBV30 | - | TGTGCCTGGGGCGAACGACTTGGCCGTCGGGGGAACTATGGCTACACCTTC | CAWGERLGRRGNYGYTF
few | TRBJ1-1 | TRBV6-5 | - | TGTGCCAGCAGCCGGACCAGGCCCCGGGACACTGAAGCTTTCTTT | CASSRTRPRDTEAFF
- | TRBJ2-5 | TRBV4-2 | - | TGTGCCAGCAGCCAAGGGAAACAGGGATTAGGGCAAGAGACCCAGTACTTC | CASSQGKQGLGQETQYF
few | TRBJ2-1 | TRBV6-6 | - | TGTGCCAGCAGTTCGCCGGGACTCCGTTCGTTCTTC | CASSSPGLRSFF
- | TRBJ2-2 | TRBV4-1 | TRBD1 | TGCGCCAGCAGCCAAGAAGACAGGGACACCGGGGAGCTGTTTTTT | CASSQEDRDTGELFF
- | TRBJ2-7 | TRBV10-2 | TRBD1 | TGCGCCAGCAGGCTGGGACAGGCGAGCTCCTACGAGCAGTACTTC | CASRLGQASSYEQYF
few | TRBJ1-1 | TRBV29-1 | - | TGCAGCGTGGACAGACCGGCGAGCGGGAACACTGAAGCTTTCTTT | CSVDRPASGNTEAFF
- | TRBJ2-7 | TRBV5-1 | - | TGCGCCAGCAGCTTGTCAGGGGTGGGCGAGCAGTACTTC | CASSLSGVGEQYF
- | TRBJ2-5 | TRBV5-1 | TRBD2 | TGCGCCAGCAGCTTGTCTCTAGCGGGAGAAGAGACCCAGTACTTC | CASSLSLAGEETQYF
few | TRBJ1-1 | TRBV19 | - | TGTGCCAGTACTAAGGGTGTAATCGGCACTGAAGCTTTCTTT | CASTKGVIGTEAFF
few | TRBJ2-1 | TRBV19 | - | TGTGCCACCGCAGGGGCGGGCAGAATGGACAATGAGCAGTTCTTC | CATAGAGRMDNEQFF
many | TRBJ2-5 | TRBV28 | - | TGTGCCAGCAGTTTAAGGGAGACCCAGTACTTC | CASSLRETQYF
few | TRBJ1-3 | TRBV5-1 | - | TGCGCCAGCAGCTTCAAGGGTACTGGAAACACCATATATTTT | CASSFKGTGNTIYF
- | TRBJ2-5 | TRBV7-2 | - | TGTGCCAGCAGCCCCGGGGTCAGAGAGACCCAGTACTTC | CASSPGVRETQYF
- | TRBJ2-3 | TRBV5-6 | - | TGTGCCAGCGCTGGGACTAGCACAGATACGCAGTATTTT | CASAGTSTDTQYF
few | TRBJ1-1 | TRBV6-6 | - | TGTGCCAGCAGTTACTCTAGGGTGGGTAACACTGAAGCTTTCTTT | CASSYSRVGNTEAFF
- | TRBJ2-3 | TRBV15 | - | TGTGCCACCAGCAGAGAGCGGAGGCCAACAGATACGCAGTATTTT | CATSRERRPTDTQYF
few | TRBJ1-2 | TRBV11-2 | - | TGTGCCAGCAGCTTAGATTACCAGGGAAACTATGGCTACACCTTC | CASSLDYQGNYGYTF
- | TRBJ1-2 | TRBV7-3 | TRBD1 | TGTGCCAGCAGCCTCGGACAGGAGAACTATGGCTACACCTTC | CASSLGQENYGYTF
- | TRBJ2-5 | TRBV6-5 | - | TGTGCCAGCAGTTACGGGGGAACGGGCCAAGAGACCCAGTACTTC | CASSYGGTGQETQYF
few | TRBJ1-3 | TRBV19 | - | TGTGCCAGTAGTCCCGAAACAGCCTCTGGAAACACCATATATTTT | CASSPETASGNTIYF
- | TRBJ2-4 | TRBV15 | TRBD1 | TGTGCCACCAGCAGAGAGGGACAGGGGATAGCCAAAAACATTCAGTACTTC | CATSREGQGIAKNIQYF
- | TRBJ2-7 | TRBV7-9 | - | TGTGCCAGCAGCTTCCTTAAAGAGCAGTACTTC | CASSFLKEQYF
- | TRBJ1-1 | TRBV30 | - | TGTGCCTGGAGTGTACGGACTTTTACTGAAGCTTTCTTT | CAWSVRTFTEAFF
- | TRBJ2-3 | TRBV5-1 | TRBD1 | TGCGCCAGCAGCCCCAGACAGGGACAGGGGGGCACAGATACGCAGTATTTT | CASSPRQGQGGTDTQYF
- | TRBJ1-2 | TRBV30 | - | TGTGCCTGGTCTGAGCTTAGCTATGGCTACACCTTC | CAWSELSYGYTF
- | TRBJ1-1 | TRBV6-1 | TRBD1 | TGTGCCGGCCGACAGGGTGTGGCGAACACTGAAGCTTTCTTT | CAGRQGVANTEAFF
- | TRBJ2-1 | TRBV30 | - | TGTGCCTGGAGTGTACGCAATGAGCAGTTCTTC | CAWSVRNEQFF
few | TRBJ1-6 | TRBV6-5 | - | TGTGCCAGCGGTGTGACAGGTCAAAATTCACCCCTCCACTTT | CASGVTGQNSPLHF
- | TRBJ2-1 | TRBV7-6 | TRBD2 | TGTGCCAGCAGCCCCAGGACTAGCGGGGGCCCCGGAGACTACAATGAGCAGTTCTTC | CASSPRTSGGPGDYNEQFF
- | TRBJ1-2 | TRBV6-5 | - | TGTGCCAGCAGTTACGATCGGGACGATCGACGCTACACCTTC | CASSYDRDDRRYTF